This T cell receptor beta chain came from a study of OX40 agonist ivuxolimab in advanced cancers. Concerning the study at large: Ivuxolimab, which targeted the costimulatory receptor OX40 (CD134), was an agonistic, fully human IgG2 monoclonal antibody. Intravenous ivuxolimab was administered to patients every 2 weeks at six dose levels: 0.01, 0.1, 0.3, 1.5, 3 and 10 mg/kg. Of the roughly 52 dose-escalation patients, hepatocellular carcinoma was present in about 20, melanoma in about 15, renal cell carcinoma in 9 and head and neck cancer in 9. The dose-escalation cohort was 80% to 90% male with a mean age of roughly 62 years, ranging from roughly 23 to 80. Patients were allowed to have had prior anti-PD-1, anti-PD-L1 or anti-CTLA-4 therapy, and around 41% of the dose-escalation patients had previously received checkpoint inhibitors. Partial responses were achieved by three dose-escalation patients, of whom one had hepatocellular carcinoma and two had cutaneous melanoma. Peripheral TCRbeta sequencing aimed to test whether ivuxolimab altered TCR sequence diversity and caused clonal T-cell expansion. The monotherapy dose-escalation portion (N of about 50 patients) of the phase I ivuxolimab trial is reported in the paper.

Patients with a history of autoimmune disease or receiving systemic immunosuppression were excluded from the trial. Peripheral blood for TCR sequencing was collected from all dose cohorts at baseline, on cycle 4 day 1, and on cycle 7 day 1. The samples were taken from a phase I, first-in-human, multicenter, open-label dose-escalation trial of ivuxolimab. Adults with locally advanced or metastatic melanoma, renal cell carcinoma, hepatocellular carcinoma or head and neck squamous cell carcinoma were enrolled in the trial. Before TCR sequencing, CD4+ T cells and CD8+ T cells were sorted from peripheral blood as separate populations. For sequencing of the TCRbeta CDR3 region, genomic DNA was extracted from the sorted cells. The immunoSEQ Assay was used for sequencing of TCRbeta CDR3 regions. TCRdb carries this immuneACCESS record with in-frame sequences only. Its versions omit some clonotypes, under half of them owing to an unresolved V gene in the studies checked, with the rest unexplained. Within this sample are 50,000 to 75,000 clones, with around 86% of them counted one time only. The ten top clones hold about 1% of the sample.

The CDR3 runs 14 residues from the cysteine to the phenylalanine. Just CDR3 DNA is preserved here, 42 bases in frame from base 1. The germline V gene (reference sequence) specifies LNHDA as CDR1 and SQIVND as CDR2. V loses 9 bases of germline sequence and J loses 4 bases, and the interval between the two ends is 19 bases. Results the study describes overall, beyond this receptor: In partial responders in the 0.1-3.0 mg/kg groups, normalized peripheral clonal expansion was found to be among the lowest, especially among CD8+ T cells. Clonal expansion of both CD4+ and CD8+ blood T cells was observed from baseline to week 6 at doses 0.1 to 3.0 mg/kg. After ivuxolimab, more expanded clones were found on average in CD8+ T cells than in CD4+ T cells. The antigen specificity of the peripheral T cells that underwent clonal expansion was not determined. Low levels of normalized T-cell clonal expansion were also seen in some patients who did not respond.

On this clone: It lacks a known antigen. The input lacks base qualities; no much larger clone sits a single base away.

The chain couples TRBV19 to TRBJ2-7; TRBD1 is possibly the D segment (6 matching bases). The clonotype comes from an adult with an advanced solid tumor such as melanoma, head and neck, liver or kidney cancer. This specimen consisted of CD4+ or CD8+ T cells sorted from blood, obtained in a trial of the OX40 agonist ivuxolimab. The sequenced DNA is TGTGCCAGGACCAAATGGGGGCTTGGGTACGAGCAGTACTTC. Translated, this gives CARTKWGLGYEQYF.